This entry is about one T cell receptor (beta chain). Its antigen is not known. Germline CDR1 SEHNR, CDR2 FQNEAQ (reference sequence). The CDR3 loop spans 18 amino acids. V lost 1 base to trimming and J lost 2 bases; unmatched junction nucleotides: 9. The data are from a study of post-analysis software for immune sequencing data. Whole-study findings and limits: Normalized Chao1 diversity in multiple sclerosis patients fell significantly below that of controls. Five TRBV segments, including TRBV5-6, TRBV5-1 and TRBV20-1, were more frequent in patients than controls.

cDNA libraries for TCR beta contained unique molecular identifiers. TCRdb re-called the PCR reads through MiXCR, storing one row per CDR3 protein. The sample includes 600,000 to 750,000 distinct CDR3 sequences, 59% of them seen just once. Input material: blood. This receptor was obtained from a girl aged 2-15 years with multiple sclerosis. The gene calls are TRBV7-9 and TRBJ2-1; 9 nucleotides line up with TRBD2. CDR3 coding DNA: TGTGCCAGCAGCTTAGATGAGGTAGCGGGGGCACCCTACAATGAGCAGTTCTTC. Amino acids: CASSLDEVAGAPYNEQFF.